Detailed here is one TCR beta chain. What it binds is unknown. The sample belongs to a study of identifying expanded T cells in peripheral blood. Study-wide results and limits: Clone count variance between approximately 2-week samples rose with total template count. Differentially abundant clones: around 1.2 between replicates, 16.4 at around 14 days, around 20 at four.

During the collection period, no donor immune events like infections were recorded. The repertoire was sequenced with immunoSEQ multiplex PCR; TCRdb's copy has only in-frame clones and lacks some. This sample carries 70,000 or so clones, about nine tenths of them seen once, and the ten largest clones take more than 3%. The CDR3 loop spans 16 amino acids. In germline, CDR1 is MNHNS, CDR2 SASEGT. With 2 bases clipped from V and 5 bases from J, the junction kept 8 bases outside the gene matches. The TCR sequence derives from a person between 18 and 75 years old in good health. Source material: blood. This chain links TRBV6-1 with TRBJ2-7; 11 positions match TRBD1. CDR3 region: CASSESVGQGAHEQYF. For the CDR3, the DNA is TGTGCCAGCAGTGAAAGTGTAGGACAGGGGGCCCACGAGCAGTACTTC.